This T cell receptor (beta chain) was identified during a study of a mutant IDH1 vaccine in newly diagnosed glioma. Overall study: Treated individuals were roughly 62% male and roughly 40% female, averaging about 40 years of age.

Sequenced by immunoSEQ multiplex PCR; TCRdb stores in-frame clones only, minus some. The sample includes 88,000 or so clones, 85% of them seen just once. Turning to this clone: The antigen is not known.

Documented time point: week 23, last vaccination. It was 300 ug of mutant IDH1 20-mer peptide that made up each vaccine dose, given with topical imiquimod. The CDR3 extends over 16 amino acids. Germline assignment: CDR1 SGHDN and CDR2 FVKESK. V is TRBV14 and J is TRBJ2-5, with 13 positions matching TRBD2. The J call is in doubt because the DNA end fits TRBJ2-7 better. The sequence was obtained from a man under 40 with glioma. Some clones in this sample may be carry-over from other donors' samples. Sequences were derived from PBMCs, sampled from a glioma patient whose treatment included an IDH1 peptide vaccine. CDR3 coding DNA: TGTGCCAGCAGCCCTCTCGGACTAGCGGGGGCCTACGAGCAGTACTTC. Protein sequence: CASSPLGLAGAYEQYF.